These 4 T cell receptor beta chains were all obtained from the same sample, sequenced in a study of vaccination effects on CD4 cells after COVID-19 (dated by TCRdb to 2022 to 2024). In the ViraFEST assay, PBMC were stimulated with viral peptide pools, and antigen-specific CD4+ T cell clonotypes were then identified by expansion using TCR sequencing. After approximately 11 days of culture, CD4+ T cells were isolated with the EasySep CD4+ T cell isolation kit. Each participant received two doses of an mRNA SARS-CoV-2 vaccine, either BNT162b2 or mRNA-1273. No antigen is known for these receptors. Receptors were amplified or captured by the immunoSEQ multiplex PCR assay. TCRdb re-hosts the immuneACCESS table, in-frame sequences only. Its copies lack some clones; in the studies checked, an unresolved V gene accounts for under half of them, and the cause for the rest is not known. The sample table contains about 72,000 clones; only one count was recorded for 70% to 90% of them. The top ten hold 0.95% to 1.5% of the sample.

This sample comprised CD4+ T cells from PBMCs cultured with HCoV-229E spike peptides, obtained after COVID-19 vaccination. In light of the paper, this sample's cell subset or site label describes: HCoV-229E spike overlapping peptide pool stimulation. The receptor set was obtained from a human donor who received a COVID-19 vaccine.

The chain links TRBV21-1 to TRBJ2-1; the D segment call TRBD1 is taken from the table without a DNA check. TRBV21-1 constitutes a pseudogene. The length of the CDR3 is 16 residues. DNA for the CDR3: TGTGCCAGCAGCAAATTTGCAGGCAACTCCTACAATGAGCAGTTCTTC. Translated: CASSKFAGNSYNEQFF.

This rearrangement joins TRBV30 to TRBJ1-2; the D gene is possibly TRBD1 (5 bases). CDR3 length: 16 amino acids. Trimming took 4 bases from V and 2 from J, leaving 20 bases between them. In germline, CDR1 is GTSNPN, CDR2 SVGIG (reference sequence). The CDR3 protein is CAWTVDRGGINYGYTF. CDR3 in DNA: TGTGCCTGGACCGTCGATCGCGGGGGTATCAACTATGGCTACACCTTC.

The V gene is TRBV5-1, the J gene TRBJ2-5, with D possibly matching TRBD2 (6 bases). Looked up from germline, CDR1 is SGHRS and CDR2 is YFSETQ. This CDR3 comprises 15 residues. V shed 5 bases and J shed 0 bases, with 14 bases lying between them. For the CDR3, the DNA is TGCGCCAGCAGAATTGGGGGGATGTACCAAGAGACCCAGTACTTC. Amino acid sequence: CASRIGGMYQETQYF.

The chain employs TRBV2 and TRBJ2-1; D is ambiguous. This CDR3 region has 13 residues. The germline V gene encodes CDR1 SNHLY and CDR2 FYNNEI. Trimming left V 1 base short and J 4 bases short, with 5 bases between. The DNA for the CDR3 is TGTGCCAGCAGTGAAGAGCTATACAATGAGCAGTTCTTC. It encodes CASSEELYNEQFF.